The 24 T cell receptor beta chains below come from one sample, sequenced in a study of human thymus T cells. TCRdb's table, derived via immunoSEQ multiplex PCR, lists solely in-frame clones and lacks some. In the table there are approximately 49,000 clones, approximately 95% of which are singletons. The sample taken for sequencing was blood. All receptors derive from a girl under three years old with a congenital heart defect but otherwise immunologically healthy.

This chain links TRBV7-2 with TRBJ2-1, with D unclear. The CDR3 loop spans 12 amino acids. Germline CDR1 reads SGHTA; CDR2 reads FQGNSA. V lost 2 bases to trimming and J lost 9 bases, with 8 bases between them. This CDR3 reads CASSLIDPEQFF. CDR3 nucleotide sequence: TGTGCCAGCAGCTTAATCGACCCTGAGCAGTTCTTC.

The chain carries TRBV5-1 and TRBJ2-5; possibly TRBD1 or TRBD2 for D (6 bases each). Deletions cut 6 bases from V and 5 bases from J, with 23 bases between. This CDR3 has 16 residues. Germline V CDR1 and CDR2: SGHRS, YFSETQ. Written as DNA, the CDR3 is TGCGCCAGCATCCCAGGCGGGACACCCTATAGTGAGACCCAGTACTTC. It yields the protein CASIPGGTPYSETQYF.

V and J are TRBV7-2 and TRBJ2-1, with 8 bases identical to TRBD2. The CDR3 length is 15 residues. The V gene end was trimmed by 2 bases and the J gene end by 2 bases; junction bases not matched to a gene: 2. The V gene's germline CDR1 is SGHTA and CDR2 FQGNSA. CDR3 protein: CASSLISGTYNEQFF. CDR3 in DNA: TGTGCCAGCAGCTTAATTAGCGGGACCTACAATGAGCAGTTCTTC. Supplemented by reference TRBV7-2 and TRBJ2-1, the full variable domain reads GAGVSQSPSNKVTEKGKDVELRCDPISGHTALYWYRQSLGQGLEFLIYFQGNSAPDKSGLPSDRFSAERTGGSVSTLTIQRTQQEDSAVYLCASSLISGTYNEQFFGPGTRLTVL.

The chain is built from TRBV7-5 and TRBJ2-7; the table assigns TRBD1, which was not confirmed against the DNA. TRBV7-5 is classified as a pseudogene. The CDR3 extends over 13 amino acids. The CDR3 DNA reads TGTGTCAGAAGCTCCGGGACAGGGGGCGAGCAGTACTTC. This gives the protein CVRSSGTGGEQYF.

The CDR3 DNA reads as TGTGCCAGCAGTTTAAACTCATGGGATACTGAAGCTTTCTTT. It translates to CASSLNSWDTEAFF. V is TRBV28 and J is TRBJ1-1, with D hard to call. Germline CDR1 reads MDHEN; CDR2 reads SYDVKM. The CDR3 runs to 14 residues. V lost 2 bases and J lost 5, with 12 bases in between.

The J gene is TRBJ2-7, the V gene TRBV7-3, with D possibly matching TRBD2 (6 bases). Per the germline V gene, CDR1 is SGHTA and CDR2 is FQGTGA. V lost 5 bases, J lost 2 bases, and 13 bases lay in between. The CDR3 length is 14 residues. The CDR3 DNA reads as TGTGCCAGCAGCCCCGGAGGGAAGGCCTACGAGCAGTACTTC. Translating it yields CASSPGGKAYEQYF.

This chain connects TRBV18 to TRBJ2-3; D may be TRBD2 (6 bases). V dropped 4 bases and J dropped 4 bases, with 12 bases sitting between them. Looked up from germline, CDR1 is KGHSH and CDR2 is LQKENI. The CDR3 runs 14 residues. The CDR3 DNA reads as TGTGCCAGCTCACGTGGGACTTTCTCAGATACGCAGTATTTT. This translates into CASSRGTFSDTQYF.

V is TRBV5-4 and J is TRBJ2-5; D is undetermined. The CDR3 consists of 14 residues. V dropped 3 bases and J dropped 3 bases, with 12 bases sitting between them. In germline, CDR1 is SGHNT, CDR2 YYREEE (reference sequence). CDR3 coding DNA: TGTGCCAGCAGCTCGGCCGCTGGAGAAGAGACCCAGTACTTC. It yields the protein CASSSAAGEETQYF.

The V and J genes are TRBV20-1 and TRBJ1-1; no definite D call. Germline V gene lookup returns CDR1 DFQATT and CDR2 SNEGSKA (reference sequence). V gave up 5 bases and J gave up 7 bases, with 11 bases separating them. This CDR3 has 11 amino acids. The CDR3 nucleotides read TGCAGTGCTCACCTCGGCATTGAAGCTTTCTTT. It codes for CSAHLGIEAFF.

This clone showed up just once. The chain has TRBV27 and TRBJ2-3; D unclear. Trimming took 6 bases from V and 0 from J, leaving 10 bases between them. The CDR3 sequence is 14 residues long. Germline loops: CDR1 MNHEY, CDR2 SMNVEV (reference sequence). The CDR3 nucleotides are TGTGCCAGCAGAACCCCAACCAGCACAGATACGCAGTATTTT. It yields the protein CASRTPTSTDTQYF.

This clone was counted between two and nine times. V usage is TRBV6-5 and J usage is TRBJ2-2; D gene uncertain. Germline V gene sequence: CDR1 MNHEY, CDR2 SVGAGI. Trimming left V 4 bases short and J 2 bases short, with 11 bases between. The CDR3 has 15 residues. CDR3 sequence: CASSLLGSNTGELFF. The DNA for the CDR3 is TGTGCCAGCAGTTTGCTAGGAAGCAACACCGGGGAGCTGTTTTTT.

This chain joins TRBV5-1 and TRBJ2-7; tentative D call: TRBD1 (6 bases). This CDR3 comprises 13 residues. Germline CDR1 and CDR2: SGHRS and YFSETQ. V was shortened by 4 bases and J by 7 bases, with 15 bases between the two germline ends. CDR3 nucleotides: TGCGCCAGCAGCCCCCAACAGGGAGAGGAGCAGTACTTC. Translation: CASSPQQGEEQYF.

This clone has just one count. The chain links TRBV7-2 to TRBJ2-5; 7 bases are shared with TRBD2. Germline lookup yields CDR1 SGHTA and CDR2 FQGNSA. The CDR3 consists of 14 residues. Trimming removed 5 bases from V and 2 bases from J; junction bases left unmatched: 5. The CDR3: CASSPGGLQETQYF. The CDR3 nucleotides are TGTGCCAGCAGCCCCGGGGGACTACAAGAGACCCAGTACTTC.

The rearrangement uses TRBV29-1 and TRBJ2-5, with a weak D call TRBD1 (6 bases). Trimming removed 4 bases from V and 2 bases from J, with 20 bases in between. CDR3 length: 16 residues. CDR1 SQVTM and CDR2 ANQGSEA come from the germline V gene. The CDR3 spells CSVAWAPGHQQETQYF. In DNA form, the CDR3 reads TGCAGCGTTGCGTGGGCACCGGGACACCAACAAGAGACCCAGTACTTC.

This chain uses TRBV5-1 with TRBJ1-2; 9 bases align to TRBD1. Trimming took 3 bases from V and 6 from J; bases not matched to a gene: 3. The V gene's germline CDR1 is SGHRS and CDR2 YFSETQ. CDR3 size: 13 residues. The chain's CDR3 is CASSSGQGNGYTF. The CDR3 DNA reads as TGCGCCAGCAGCTCGGGACAGGGCAATGGCTACACCTTC. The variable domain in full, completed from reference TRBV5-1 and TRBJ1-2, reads KAGVTQTPRYLIKTRGQQVTLSCSPISGHRSVSWYQQTPGQGLQFLFEYFSETQRNKGNFPGRFSGRQFSNSRSEMNVSTLELGDSALYLCASSSGQGNGYTFGSGTRLTVV.

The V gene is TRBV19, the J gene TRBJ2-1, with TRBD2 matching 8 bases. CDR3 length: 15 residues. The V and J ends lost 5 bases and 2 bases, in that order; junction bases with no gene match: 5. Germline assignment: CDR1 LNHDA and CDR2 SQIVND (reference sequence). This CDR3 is CASSPGLGPYNEQFF. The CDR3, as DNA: TGTGCCAGTAGTCCGGGACTAGGCCCCTACAATGAGCAGTTCTTC.

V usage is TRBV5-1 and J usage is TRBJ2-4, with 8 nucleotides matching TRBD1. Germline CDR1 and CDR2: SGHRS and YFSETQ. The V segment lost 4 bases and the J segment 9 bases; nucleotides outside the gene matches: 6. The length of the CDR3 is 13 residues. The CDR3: CASSDGQGAIQYF. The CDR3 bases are TGCGCCAGCAGCGATGGACAGGGAGCCATTCAGTACTTC.

CDR3 sequence (DNA): TGTGCCAGCAGCTTATATCGGTACCAAGAGACCCAGTACTTC. It codes for CASSLYRYQETQYF. The genes are TRBV5-5 and TRBJ2-5; D gene ambiguous. Trimming shortened V by 2 bases and J by 0 bases, and 8 bases separated the two germline ends. CDR1 SGHKS and CDR2 YYEKEE come from the germline V gene (reference sequence). The CDR3 has 14 amino acids.

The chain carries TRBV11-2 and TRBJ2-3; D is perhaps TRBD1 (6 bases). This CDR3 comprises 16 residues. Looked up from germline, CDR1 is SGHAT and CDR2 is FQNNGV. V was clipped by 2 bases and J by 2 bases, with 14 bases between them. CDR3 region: CASSLSQGNPTDTQYF. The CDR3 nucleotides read TGTGCCAGCAGCTTATCGCAGGGGAACCCCACAGATACGCAGTATTTT.

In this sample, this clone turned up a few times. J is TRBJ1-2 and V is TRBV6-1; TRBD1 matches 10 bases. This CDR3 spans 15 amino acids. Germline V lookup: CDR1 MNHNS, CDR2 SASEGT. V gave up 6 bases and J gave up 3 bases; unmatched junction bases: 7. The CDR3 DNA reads TGTGCCAGCAGCGACAGGGGGCGAGGGGACTATGGCTACACCTTC. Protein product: CASSDRGRGDYGYTF.

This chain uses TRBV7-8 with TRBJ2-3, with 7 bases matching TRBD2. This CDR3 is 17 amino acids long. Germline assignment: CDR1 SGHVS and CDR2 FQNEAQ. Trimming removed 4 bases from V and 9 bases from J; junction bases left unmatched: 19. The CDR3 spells CASSSIYTGGALKTQYF. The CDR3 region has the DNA TGTGCCAGCAGCTCTATCTATACGGGAGGTGCCCTTAAGACGCAGTATTTT.

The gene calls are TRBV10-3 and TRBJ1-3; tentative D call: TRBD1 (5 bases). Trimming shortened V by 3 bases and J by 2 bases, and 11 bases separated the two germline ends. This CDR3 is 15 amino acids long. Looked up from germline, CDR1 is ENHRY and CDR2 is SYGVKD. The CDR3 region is CAISERQGPGNTIYF. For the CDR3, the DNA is TGTGCCATCAGTGAACGGCAGGGCCCTGGAAACACCATATATTTT.

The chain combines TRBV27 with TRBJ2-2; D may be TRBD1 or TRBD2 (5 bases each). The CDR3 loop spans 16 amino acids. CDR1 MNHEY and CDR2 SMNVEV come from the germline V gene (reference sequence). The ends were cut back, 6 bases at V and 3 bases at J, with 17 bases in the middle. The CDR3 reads CASRDNRDAYTGELFF. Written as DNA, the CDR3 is TGTGCCAGCAGAGATAACCGGGACGCTTACACCGGGGAGCTGTTTTTT.

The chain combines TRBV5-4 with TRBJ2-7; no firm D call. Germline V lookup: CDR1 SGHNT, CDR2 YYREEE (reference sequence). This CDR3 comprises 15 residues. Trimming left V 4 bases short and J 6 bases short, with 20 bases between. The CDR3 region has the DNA TGTGCCAGCAGCCCGGTATCCGGTTCCCCGGGCGAGCAGTACTTC. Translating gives CASSPVSGSPGEQYF.